The rows below give T cell receptor beta chains drawn from one sample of a study of Graves' ophthalmopathy and Graves' hyperthyroidism. TCRdb reanalysed the multiplex PCR reads using MiXCR and keeps one entry per CDR3 protein. Counted here are about 740,000 distinct CDR3 sequences, approximately 40% occurring once; the ten biggest clones make up less than 55%. The sample was peripheral blood. These receptor sequences come from an adult man with Graves' ophthalmopathy. Both conserved end residues are part of each CDR3. D genes are given only for firm matches. Clone size is given for some rows only: seen once, a few or many times, or a class if the clone is expanded.

D	size	V	J	DNA	CDR3
.	.	TRBV7-7	TRBJ2-1	TGTGCTAGCAGCTCCCTTCAGTGGACGGGAGAGCAGTTCTTC	CASSSLQWTGEQFF
.	.	TRBV7-2	TRBJ2-5	TGCGCCAGCAGCCAAGAATCCAGGCGCGAGACCCAGTACTTC	CASSQESRRETQYF
.	.	TRBV7-3	TRBJ2-7	TGTGCCAGCAGCCAACCCGCCAGGGGAGGAAGCTACGAGCAGTACTTC	CASSQPARGGSYEQYF
TRBD2	.	TRBV25-1	TRBJ2-2	TGTGCCAGCAGCCCCCACGGGACTAGCGTAAACACCGGGGAGCTGTTTTTT	CASSPHGTSVNTGELFF
.	many	TRBV29-1	TRBJ1-2	TGCAGCGTGGCACGGGATGCTGTGTATGGCTACACCTTC	CSVARDAVYGYTF
.	few	TRBV9	TRBJ1-4	TGTGCCAGCAGCGCAGGAAGACAGACTAATGAAAAACTGTTTTTT	CASSAGRQTNEKLFF
.	few	TRBV15	TRBJ2-5	TGTGCCACCAGCAGAGACGCAGGGGCTGAGACCCAGTACTTC	CATSRDAGAETQYF
TRBD1	few	TRBV7-3	TRBJ2-7	TGTGCCAGCAGACCCGACAGGGTGTCGTCCTACGAGCAGTACTTC	CASRPDRVSSYEQYF
TRBD1	.	TRBV13	TRBJ2-5	TGTGCCAGCAGCCCGACAGGGGGAGCTTCGGAGACCCAGTACTTC	CASSPTGGASETQYF
.	many	TRBV29-1	TRBJ1-2	TGCAGCGTTGGATTCTATGGCTACACCTTC	CSVGFYGYTF
.	.	TRBV7-2	TRBJ1-5	TGTGCCAGCAGGAGCGGGGCCTATAGCAATCAGCCCCAGCATTTT	CASRSGAYSNQPQHF
TRBD1	.	TRBV7-9	TRBJ2-2	TGTGCCAGCAGCTTAGTCGGGACAGCCACCGGGGAGCTGTTTTTT	CASSLVGTATGELFF
TRBD1	few	TRBV19	TRBJ1-5	TGTGCCAGTAGGGGACAGGGCCAAAATCAGCCCCAGCATTTT	CASRGQGQNQPQHF
TRBD1	few	TRBV6-5	TRBJ2-7	TGTGCCAGCACCGAACCTGGACAGGGTATGACCTACGAGCAGTACTTC	CASTEPGQGMTYEQYF
.	few	TRBV5-4	TRBJ1-2	TGTGCCAGCAGCAGATGGGCTAGGACGGGCTACACCTTC	CASSRWARTGYTF
.	.	TRBV7-2	TRBJ2-6	TGTGCCAGCAGCTTCAACGTCCTGACTTTC	CASSFNVLTF
.	many	TRBV4-1	TRBJ1-6	TGCGCCAGCAGCCAAGTCAAGGGGTCACCCCTCCACTTT	CASSQVKGSPLHF
TRBD1	.	TRBV9	TRBJ2-7	TGTGCCAGCAGCCCGACCGGGACAGTGGTTTACGAGCAGTACTTC	CASSPTGTVVYEQYF
TRBD2	many	TRBV7-9	TRBJ2-5	TGTGCCAGCAGCTTAGCGGGAGGGGCAGAGACCCAGTACTTC	CASSLAGGAETQYF
.	few	TRBV11-2	TRBJ1-1	TGTGCCAGCAGCTACCGGGCCACGAGTGAGCTAGCTTTCTTT	CASSYRATSELAFF
.	many	TRBV14	TRBJ2-5	TGTGCCAGCAGCCAAGCCCTCACGACAGCGCAAGAGACCCAGTACTTC	CASSQALTTAQETQYF
TRBD2	.	TRBV7-6	TRBJ2-7	TGTGCCAGCAGTTACACGGTAGCGGGGGCCTACGAGCAGTACTTC	CASSYTVAGAYEQYF
TRBD1	.	TRBV7-9	TRBJ1-4	TGTGCCAGCAGCCCGACAGGGACTAATGAAAAACTGTTTTTT	CASSPTGTNEKLFF
.	.	TRBV12-3/TRBV12-4	TRBJ2-7	TGTGCCAGCCGGTTACGGGGAAAGTCCGAGCAGTACTTC	CASRLRGKSEQYF
.	.	TRBV7-9	TRBJ2-5	TGTGCCAGCACTCCGGGGCTGGCAGAGACCCAGTACTTC	CASTPGLAETQYF
.	once	TRBV7-9	TRBJ2-2	TGTGCCAGCAGCTCGGTAAGGGCCGGGGAGCTGTTTTTT	CASSSVRAGELFF
TRBD1	many	TRBV25-1	TRBJ1-4	TGTGCCAGCAGTACAGGGGGCTTAATAAGGACAACTAATGAAAAACTGTTTTTT	CASSTGGLIRTTNEKLFF
.	.	TRBV10-3	TRBJ1-1	TGTGCCATCAGTGACGGGGGGGGGGCGCGGGGCACTGAAGCTTTCTTT	CAISDGGGARGTEAFF
.	few	TRBV24-1	TRBJ2-7	TGTGCCACCAGCGATGGGACCGACTCCCAAATCCACGAGCAGTACTTC	CATSDGTDSQIHEQYF
TRBD2	once	TRBV29-1	TRBJ2-7	TGCAGCGTTGAAGTGGCAGGACTAGCGGGAGAAAGGCAGTACTTC	CSVEVAGLAGERQYF
TRBD1	.	TRBV2	TRBJ1-2	TGTGCCAGCAGTTTCCGACAGGGGAATAGTGGCTACACCTTC	CASSFRQGNSGYTF
.	.	TRBV25-1	TRBJ2-7	TGTGCCAGCAGCCAATTCGAAGACCGAGGGGGATCCCCCTACGAGCAGTACTTC	CASSQFEDRGGSPYEQYF
.	.	TRBV10-3	TRBJ1-6	TGTGCCATCAGGGGCCAATTGGACAGCTCGAAGCCCCTCCACTTT	CAIRGQLDSSKPLHF
.	.	TRBV7-2	TRBJ1-6	TGTGCCAGCAGCTACCGACATTCTTATAATTCACCCCTCCACTTT	CASSYRHSYNSPLHF
.	.	TRBV2	TRBJ2-5	TGTGCCAGCAGTGCCACCTTAGGAGAGACCCAGTACTTC	CASSATLGETQYF
.	many	TRBV29-1	TRBJ1-2	TGCAGCGTTCTCGGGACGAACTATGGCTACACCTTC	CSVLGTNYGYTF
.	.	TRBV30	TRBJ2-7	TGTGCCTGGAGTGAGTGGTACGAGCAGTACTTC	CAWSEWYEQYF
TRBD2	.	TRBV9	TRBJ2-5	TGTGCCAGCAGCGTACGGACTAGCCATGGGACCCAGTACTTC	CASSVRTSHGTQYF
.	.	TRBV7-9	TRBJ1-2	TGTGCCAGCAGCTTATGGGGGGCGGGTGGCTACACCTTC	CASSLWGAGGYTF
TRBD2	few	TRBV5-4	TRBJ2-5	TGTGCCAGCAGGTTGGAGGGAGCGGGGATAGAGACCCAGTACTTC	CASRLEGAGIETQYF
.	few	TRBV7-9	TRBJ2-7	TGTGCCAGCAGCCCGACGGGGCGGGGACTTTCCTACGAGCAGTACTTC	CASSPTGRGLSYEQYF
.	few	TRBV15	TRBJ2-7	TGTGCCACCAGCAGAGTTAAATCCAAAGACAGGACCCTCTACGAGCAGTACTTC	CATSRVKSKDRTLYEQYF
TRBD1	once	TRBV25-1	TRBJ2-5	TGTGCCAGCAGTGGGAGGCGGACAGGGGGAGGTATAGAGACCCAGTACTTC	CASSGRRTGGGIETQYF
TRBD1	few	TRBV7-9	TRBJ2-5	TGTGCCAGCAGCCTTCTCAACAGGGGGCGAGAGACCCAGTACTTC	CASSLLNRGRETQYF
TRBD2	.	TRBV5-6	TRBJ2-1	TGTGCCAGCAGCGGCCAGCGGGAGTCGTACAATGAGCAGTTCTTC	CASSGQRESYNEQFF
.	few	TRBV7-9	TRBJ2-2	TGTGCCAGCAGCGTCCGGGACCCGAACACCGGGGAGCTGTTTTTT	CASSVRDPNTGELFF
.	.	TRBV7-2	TRBJ2-7	TGTGCCAGCAGCTTATCTCGGTGGGACATCGTGAACGAGCAGTACTTC	CASSLSRWDIVNEQYF
TRBD1	.	TRBV25-1	TRBJ2-5	TGTGCCACCAGTGACCTCCGGACAGGGGGCGGGACCCAGTACTTC	CATSDLRTGGGTQYF
.	many	TRBV19	TRBJ1-2	TGTGCCAGCACCTCCTCGTCGTGGGGCTATGGCTACACCTTC	CASTSSSWGYGYTF
TRBD1	few	TRBV12-3/TRBV12-4	TRBJ1-2	TGTGCCAGCAGGCGGGACAGGGGGCATGGTGGCTACACCTTC	CASRRDRGHGGYTF
.	.	TRBV7-8	TRBJ1-2	TGTGCCAGCAGCTCAAACCTCCGAACAGGGATTTATGGCTACACCTTC	CASSSNLRTGIYGYTF
.	.	TRBV25-1	TRBJ2-7	TGTGCCAGCAGCCGAGGACAGTACGAGCAGTGCTTC	CASSRGQYEQCF
.	few	TRBV19	TRBJ1-1	TGTGCCAGTAGTATGGCGGGGCCCAACTCTGAAGCTTTCTTT	CASSMAGPNSEAFF
TRBD1	.	TRBV29-1	TRBJ2-5	TGCAGCGGAACAGGGGGTGAGGGCGAGACCCAGTACTTC	CSGTGGEGETQYF
.	few	TRBV7-9	TRBJ1-1	TGTGCCAGCAGCTTAGCACGGACAGCCGATCGTTTATATGAAGCTTTCTTT	CASSLARTADRLYEAFF